These 28 T cell receptor beta chains originate from one sample sequenced in a study of T cell responses to AZD1222 COVID-19 vaccine. Here immunoSEQ multiplex PCR was the method, and the copy in TCRdb shows in-frame clones only, minus some. This sample has about 64,000 clones; 75% to 95% occur once, and the top ten carry roughly 6%. The specimen comprised peripheral blood, sampled 28 days after the second dose of the MenACWY control vaccine. The receptors originated from an adult who received the MenACWY meningococcal vaccine as a control.

The chain links TRBV12-3 or TRBV12-4 to TRBJ1-2; D unresolved. Deletions cut 1 base from V and 2 bases from J, with 5 bases between. The CDR3 is made up of 13 amino acids. This chain's CDR3 is CASSLGVNYGYTF. CDR3 coding DNA: TGTGCCAGCAGTTTAGGGGTCAACTATGGCTACACCTTC.

This chain joins TRBV20-1 and TRBJ2-3; 8 bases are a match to TRBD2. CDR3 length equals 13 residues. The V segment lost 3 bases and the J segment 6 bases; nucleotides outside the gene matches: 5. Germline CDR1 and CDR2: DFQATT and SNEGSKA (reference sequence). CDR3 sequence (DNA): TGCAGTGCTAGTGCACTAGCGGACGATACGCAGTATTTT. Protein: CSASALADDTQYF.

This clone was observed a few times. The V call is TRBV20-1, the J call TRBJ1-1; D gene uncertain. V was trimmed by 4 bases and J by 11 bases, leaving 11 bases between them. In germline, CDR1 is DFQATT, CDR2 SNEGSKA (reference sequence). The CDR3 extends over 10 amino acids. In nucleotides, the CDR3 is TGCAGTGCTATTCGGGAGGAGGCTTTCTTT. As protein: CSAIREEAFF.

This clone appeared a few times. This sequence joins TRBV2 and TRBJ2-2; D is possibly TRBD2 (6 bases). The CDR3 spans 17 residues. CDR1 is SNHLY and CDR2 is FYNNEI in the germline V gene. Between the trimmed V and J ends, which lost 7 bases and 4 bases, there was a span of 22 bases. The CDR3, as DNA: TGTGCCAGCAAAAGACTAGACCCGATTGGGAGCACCGGGGAGCTGTTTTTT. Its translation: CASKRLDPIGSTGELFF.

J is TRBJ1-5 and V is TRBV6-1, with 7 bases matching TRBD1. The germline CDR1 and CDR2 sequences are MNHNS and SASEGT. V lost 2 bases and J lost 7; bases outside the gene matches: 8. This CDR3 is 15 amino acids long. CDR3 sequence: CASSERTGLGQPQHF. CDR3 nucleotides: TGTGCCAGCAGTGAAAGGACAGGCTTAGGACAGCCCCAGCATTTT.

This clone was detected once. The chain uses TRBV9 and TRBJ2-3, with 9 nucleotides matching TRBD1. Germline V CDR1 and CDR2: SGDLS, YYNGEE. The CDR3 is 16 amino acids. The ends lost 4 bases at V and 5 bases at J; junction bases unmatched: 11. This chain's CDR3 is CASSTPRDRVEDTQYF. The CDR3 DNA reads TGTGCCAGCAGCACCCCTAGGGACAGGGTTGAAGATACGCAGTATTTT.

This clone was recorded only once. The genes are TRBV2 and TRBJ2-7; D is tentatively TRBD1 or TRBD2 (5 bases each). Between the trimmed V and J ends, which lost 3 bases and 0 bases, there was a span of 15 bases. CDR1 SNHLY and CDR2 FYNNEI come from the germline V gene. CDR3 length equals 16 residues. CDR3 DNA sequence: TGTGCCAGCAGTGATCCCGGGACCTCGAGCTCCTACGAGCAGTACTTC. Protein product: CASSDPGTSSSYEQYF. Full variable domain (remainder filled in from reference TRBV2 and TRBJ2-7): EPEVTQTPSHQVTQMGQEVILRCVPISNHLYFYWYRQILGQKVEFLVSFYNNEISEKSEIFDDQFSVERPDGSNFTLKIRSTKLEDSAMYFCASSDPGTSSSYEQYFGPGTRLTVT.

This chain uses TRBV6-5 with TRBJ1-1; 9 bases line up with TRBD1. The J segment lost 11 bases and the V segment lost 5 bases, leaving 6 bases of the junction unmatched. Germline CDR1 MNHEY, CDR2 SVGAGI. The CDR3 is 12 residues long. The CDR3 sequence: CASSTTGGGAFF. The CDR3 nucleotides are TGTGCCAGCAGTACTACAGGGGGCGGGGCTTTCTTT.

The chain is built from TRBV11-2 and TRBJ2-1; D unclear. Germline assignment: CDR1 SGHAT and CDR2 FQNNGV. V lost 4 bases and J lost 2, with 15 bases in between. The CDR3 covers 16 residues. The CDR3 reads CASSSEVSEAYNEQFF. The DNA for the CDR3 is TGTGCCAGCAGCTCAGAGGTTTCGGAAGCCTACAATGAGCAGTTCTTC.

V is TRBV19 and J is TRBJ1-2, with 9 positions matching TRBD1. V was pared by 7 bases and J by 7 bases, with 16 bases of the junction left unmatched. Germline-derived CDR1 and CDR2 are LNHDA and SQIVND (reference sequence). This CDR3 is built from 16 residues. The CDR3 reads CASTPRDREASFGYTF. CDR3 in DNA: TGTGCCAGTACCCCACGGGACAGGGAAGCATCTTTTGGCTACACCTTC.

V gene TRBV14 combines with J gene TRBJ2-5; 7 nucleotides agree with TRBD1. Germline V gene lookup returns CDR1 SGHDN and CDR2 FVKESK. The CDR3 consists of 16 residues. The junction had 10 bases not matched to a gene; V was cut back by 4 bases and J by 2 bases. This chain's CDR3 is CASSLRTGVGQETQYF. The CDR3 DNA is TGTGCCAGCAGCCTTCGTACAGGGGTGGGTCAAGAGACCCAGTACTTC.

The V and J genes are TRBV30 and TRBJ1-6, with D tentatively TRBD1 (5 bases). Germline V gene data show CDR1 as GTSNPN and CDR2 as SVGIG (reference sequence). The CDR3 has 17 amino acids. V lost 7 bases, J lost 0 bases, and 19 bases lay in between. The CDR3 region is CAYTGQGGSSYNSPLHF. In nucleotides, the CDR3 is TGTGCCTACACGGGGCAGGGCGGGAGCTCCTATAATTCACCCCTCCACTTT.

This sequence joins TRBV5-5 and TRBJ2-7; no reliable D call. The germline V and J ends were trimmed by 1 base and 2 bases, with 7 bases remaining between them. CDR1 and CDR2 from the germline V gene are SGHKS and YYEKEE (reference sequence). CDR3 size: 13 residues. CDR3 in amino acids: CASSLSVTYEQYF. In DNA form, the CDR3 reads TGTGCCAGCAGCTTGTCGGTAACCTACGAGCAGTACTTC. The complete variable domain, with remaining parts taken from reference TRBV5-5 and TRBJ2-7, reads DAGVTQSPTHLIKTRGQQVTLRCSPISGHKSVSWYQQVLGQGPQFIFQYYEKEERGRGNFPDRFSARQFPNYSSELNVNALLLGDSALYLCASSLSVTYEQYFGPGTRLTVT.

This sequence joins TRBV7-2 and TRBJ2-5; TRBD2 might be the D (5 bases). Germline V gene lookup returns CDR1 SGHTA and CDR2 FQGNSA. The V gene lost 8 bases and the J gene lost 5 bases, with 15 bases spanning the gap. This CDR3 has 13 residues. The CDR3 sequence: CASGRGSGETQYF. CDR3 DNA: TGTGCCAGCGGACGGGGATCGGGCGAGACCCAGTACTTC.

This rearrangement joins TRBV9 to TRBJ2-1, with 10 bases matching TRBD1. V gave up 6 bases and J gave up 4 bases; unmatched junction bases: 13. CDR3 length: 17 amino acids. CDR1 and CDR2 from the germline V gene are SGDLS and YYNGEE. This CDR3 reads CASTHLKGQGDYNEQFF. The CDR3, as DNA: TGTGCCAGCACCCACCTAAAAGGACAGGGGGATTACAATGAGCAGTTCTTC.

This chain links TRBV7-5 with TRBJ2-2; the table's D gene call, TRBD1, was not cross checked with the DNA. TRBV7-5 is a pseudogene. The CDR3 runs 18 residues. The CDR3 nucleotides are TGTGTCAGAAGCTTCTTGGGGTCCGGGACAGCGGACACCGGGGAGCTGTTTTTT. Translating it yields CVRSFLGSGTADTGELFF.

This chain joins TRBV7-3 and TRBJ2-1; D gene ambiguous. Deletions cut 5 bases from V and 9 bases from J, with 11 bases between. Germline-derived CDR1 and CDR2 are SGHTA and FQGTGA. The CDR3 is 12 residues long. The CDR3 protein is CASSKISSEQFF. In nucleotides, the CDR3 is TGTGCCAGCAGCAAGATTAGTAGTGAGCAGTTCTTC.

The chain couples TRBV12-5 to TRBJ2-7, with TRBD1 matching over 8 bases. J lost 3 bases, V lost 6 bases, and 4 bases had no gene match. CDR3 length: 13 amino acids. Germline V lookup: CDR1 LGHNT, CDR2 FRNRAP. In DNA form, the CDR3 reads TGTGCTAGTGGGGTTGACAGGGGCTACGAGCAGTACTTC. This codes for CASGVDRGYEQYF.

The V call is TRBV19, the J call TRBJ1-1, with D tentatively TRBD1 (6 bases). Germline CDR1 LNHDA, CDR2 SQIVND (reference sequence). The CDR3 totals 13 residues. The germline V and J ends were trimmed by 4 bases and 5 bases, with 11 bases remaining between them. CDR3 region: CASSNTGITEAFF. DNA for the CDR3: TGTGCCAGTAGTAACACAGGGATAACTGAAGCTTTCTTT.

The V gene is TRBV14, the J gene TRBJ2-7, with 11 bases aligning to TRBD1. Trimming cost V 5 bases and J 3 bases; bases outside gene matches: 6. The CDR3 is made up of 15 amino acids. The germline V gene encodes CDR1 SGHDN and CDR2 FVKESK. As DNA, the CDR3 is TGTGCCAGCAGCGCCGGGACAGGGGGTTTCTACGAGCAGTACTTC. Protein: CASSAGTGGFYEQYF.

Written as DNA, the CDR3 is TGTGCCAGTAGTATAGATCGACAGGGGGTGGCAGATACGCAGTATTTT. As protein: CASSIDRQGVADTQYF. The J gene is TRBJ2-3, the V gene TRBV19, with 9 bases lining up with TRBD1. The CDR3 covers 16 residues. Germline V gene sequence: CDR1 LNHDA, CDR2 SQIVND (reference sequence). V trimming: 0 bases; J trimming: 4 bases; junction bases outside the gene matches: 5.

The V and J genes are TRBV7-2 and TRBJ2-1; a possible D gene is TRBD2 (5 bases). Trimming cost V 1 base and J 5 bases, with 9 bases left between them. Germline assignment: CDR1 SGHTA and CDR2 FQGNSA. This CDR3 is 14 amino acids long. This CDR3 reads CASSLVSGNNEQFF. The DNA for the CDR3 is TGTGCCAGCAGCTTAGTTTCGGGGAACAATGAGCAGTTCTTC.

The chain has TRBV12-5 and TRBJ2-5, with D possibly being TRBD1 or TRBD2 (6 bases each). The CDR3 has 15 residues. The V end was cut by 5 bases, the J end by 3 bases, with 16 bases between. Germline lookup yields CDR1 LGHNT and CDR2 FRNRAP. CDR3 loop: CASGEGGGSKETQYF. The CDR3 bases are TGTGCTAGTGGTGAGGGGGGAGGTTCTAAAGAGACCCAGTACTTC.

The chain couples TRBV6-1 to TRBJ2-3; no reliable D call. CDR3 length: 14 amino acids. In germline, CDR1 is MNHNS, CDR2 SASEGT. The V gene lost 3 bases and the J gene lost 8 bases, with 15 bases spanning the gap. CDR3: CASSDQSPELTQYF. CDR3 DNA: TGTGCCAGCAGTGACCAGAGCCCGGAACTTACGCAGTATTTT.

V is TRBV27 and J is TRBJ1-6, with D unclear. The V gene's germline CDR1 is MNHEY and CDR2 SMNVEV (reference sequence). V lost 7 bases and J 7 bases, leaving 20 bases between the germline ends. This CDR3 has 16 amino acids. The CDR3 coding sequence is TGTGCCAGCACCCCTACGGTGGTAGGGATGAATTCACCCCTCCACTTT. It encodes CASTPTVVGMNSPLHF.

The chain links TRBV6-5 to TRBJ1-3, with no clear D. The CDR3 spans 13 residues. Germline loops: CDR1 MNHEY, CDR2 SVGAGI. V was cut by 7 bases and J by 6 bases, with 13 bases left in between. The CDR3: CASKGTVTNTIYF. The CDR3 coding sequence is TGTGCCAGCAAGGGAACAGTCACAAACACCATATATTTT.

J is TRBJ1-1 and V is TRBV6-5, with TRBD1 as a possible D gene (5 bases). V was clipped by 2 bases and J by 1 base, with 5 bases between them. This CDR3 has 13 residues. Per germline, CDR1 MNHEY and CDR2 SVGAGI. CDR3 in amino acids: CASSYGTNTEAFF. The CDR3 nucleotides read TGTGCCAGCAGTTACGGGACGAACACTGAAGCTTTCTTT.

This chain links TRBV6-5 with TRBJ2-2, with a weak D call TRBD2 (5 bases). CDR1 MNHEY and CDR2 SVGAGI come from the germline V gene. V shed 4 bases and J shed 4 bases, with 7 bases lying between them. This CDR3 is built from 13 residues. The CDR3 DNA is TGTGCCAGCAGTTGGACTCTCACCGGGGAGCTGTTTTTT. Translating it yields CASSWTLTGELFF.